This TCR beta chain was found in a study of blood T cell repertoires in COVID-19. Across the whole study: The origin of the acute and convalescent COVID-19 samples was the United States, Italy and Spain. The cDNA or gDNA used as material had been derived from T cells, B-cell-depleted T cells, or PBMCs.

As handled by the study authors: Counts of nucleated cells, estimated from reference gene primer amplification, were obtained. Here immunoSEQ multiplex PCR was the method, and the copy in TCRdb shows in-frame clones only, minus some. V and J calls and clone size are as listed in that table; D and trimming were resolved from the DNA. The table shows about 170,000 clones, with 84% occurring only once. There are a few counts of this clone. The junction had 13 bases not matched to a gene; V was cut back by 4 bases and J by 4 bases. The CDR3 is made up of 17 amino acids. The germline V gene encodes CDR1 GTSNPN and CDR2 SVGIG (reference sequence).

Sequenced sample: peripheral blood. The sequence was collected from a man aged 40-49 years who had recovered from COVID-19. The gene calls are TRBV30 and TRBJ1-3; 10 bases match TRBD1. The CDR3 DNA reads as TGTGCCTGGAATCGCACGGGACAGGGGTTCAAAGGAAACACCATATATTTT. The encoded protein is CAWNRTGQGFKGNTIYF.